Listed below are T cell receptor beta chains from one sample, sequenced in a study of T cell responses to AZD1222 COVID-19 vaccine. Assay used: immunoSEQ multiplex PCR; TCRdb lists only in-frame clones, some missing. Of under 200,000 clones listed, 88% are singletons. The specimen was peripheral blood, collected 28 days after the second AZD1222 dose. These TCRs come from an adult who received the AZD1222 COVID-19 vaccine. CDR3s include the opening cysteine and the closing phenylalanine or tryptophan. A D gene is named only where the DNA matches it firmly. Expanded clones get a size class; other rows say once, few or many, or leave the size out.

TRBJ2-1 | TRBD1 | - | TRBV9 | TGTGCCAGCAGCTTCTTGGGGACAGGGGTATCCTACAATGAGCAGTTCTTC | CASSFLGTGVSYNEQFF
TRBJ1-4 | - | once | TRBV28 | TGTGCCAGCAGCCGCCTCGCGGAGGAAAAGCTGTTTTTT | CASSRLAEEKLFF
TRBJ2-5 | TRBD2 | - | TRBV7-7 | TGTGCTAGCAGCTTAGCCGGGGGAGGGGAGACCCAGTACTTC | CASSLAGGGETQYF
TRBJ2-7 | - | few | TRBV9 | TGTGCCAGCAGCGTAGGGGAGCTTTCCTACGAGCAGTACTTC | CASSVGELSYEQYF
TRBJ2-1 | - | - | TRBV7-2 | TGTGCCAGCAGCTTTAGAGGGAGCGATGAGCAGTTCTTC | CASSFRGSDEQFF
TRBJ2-7 | TRBD2 | - | TRBV7-2 | TGTGCCAGCAGCTTAGTGGGGGGCGGGAGGTCTCCCTACGAGCAGTACTTC | CASSLVGGGRSPYEQYF
TRBJ2-1 | TRBD2 | - | TRBV28 | TGTGCCAGCAGTTTGCCTAGCGGCTCCTACAATGAGCAGTTCTTC | CASSLPSGSYNEQFF
TRBJ1-5 | - | few | TRBV5-8 | TGTGCCAGCAGTTGGGGCCAGCATTTT | CASSWGQHF
TRBJ2-5 | - | - | TRBV18 | TGTGCCAGCTCATCAAGGCCCATAGAAGAGACCCAGTACTTC | CASSSRPIEETQYF
TRBJ2-3 | - | - | TRBV14 | TGTGCCAGCAGCCAAGATCGGGGGACAGCCACAGATACGCAGTATTTT | CASSQDRGTATDTQYF
TRBJ2-5 | TRBD1 | once | TRBV6-2/TRBV6-3 | TGTGCCAGCAGTCCGGACAGGGAAAGCGAGACCCAGTACTTC | CASSPDRESETQYF
TRBJ1-2 | TRBD1 | - | TRBV6-5 | TGTGCCAGCAGTTACTCGAGTAGGCAGGGGGTCTATGGCTACACCTTC | CASSYSSRQGVYGYTF
TRBJ2-3 | - | - | TRBV20-1 | TGCAGTGCTGAAATCACAGATACGCAGTATTTT | CSAEITDTQYF
TRBJ2-7 | - | - | TRBV19 | TGTGCCAGTAGTATATTGGACAGAGCCTACGAGCAGTACTTC | CASSILDRAYEQYF
TRBJ2-3 | TRBD2 | - | TRBV27 | TGTGCCAGCAGTTCGGGACTAGCGGGCACAGATACGCAGTATTTT | CASSSGLAGTDTQYF
TRBJ1-3 | - | - | TRBV6-5 | TGTGCCAGCAGTTACTCCGGCCCGAGGATTGGAAACACCATATATTTT | CASSYSGPRIGNTIYF
TRBJ1-2 | - | - | TRBV6-5 | TGTGCCAGCAGCCGGGGAAAGGATGGCTACACCTTC | CASSRGKDGYTF
TRBJ2-1 | TRBD1 | - | TRBV15 | TGTGCCACCAGCAGAACCGCAGGGGGCGATCACAATGAGCAGTTCTTC | CATSRTAGGDHNEQFF
TRBJ2-1 | - | - | TRBV6-4 | TGTGCCAGCAGTGACTCAAAGGAGTTTAATTACAATGAGCAGTTCTTC | CASSDSKEFNYNEQFF
TRBJ2-2 | - | once | TRBV28 | TGTGCCATCTATTCCCAGGGGAACACCGGGGAGCTGTTTTTT | CAIYSQGNTGELFF
TRBJ2-5 | TRBD1 | - | TRBV2 | TGTGCCAGCAGCGGACAGGGGGCGCGGGAGACCCAGTACTTC | CASSGQGARETQYF
TRBJ2-1 | - | - | TRBV14 | TGTGCCAGCAGCCCCCGGGTACTGGCTGAGCAATTCTTC | CASSPRVLAEQFF
TRBJ2-2 | TRBD1 | - | TRBV24-1 | TGTGCCACCCGGCCCACAGGGGTGAAGGTAGAGGCCACCGGGGAGCTGTTTTTT | CATRPTGVKVEATGELFF
TRBJ2-7 | - | - | TRBV11-2 | TGTGCCAGCAGCTTAGCCGAGGGGCTCGAGCAGTACTTC | CASSLAEGLEQYF
TRBJ2-7 | - | - | TRBV6-4 | TGTGCCAGCAGTGACTACTACGAGCAGTACTTC | CASSDYYEQYF
TRBJ2-5 | TRBD1 | once | TRBV5-4 | TGTGCCAGCAGCTTGAACAGGGGGAGAGAGACCCAGTACTTC | CASSLNRGRETQYF
TRBJ2-2 | - | - | TRBV28 | TGTGCCAGCAGCGTTGTTAAGGGGAGCCTTACCGGGGAGCTGTTTTTT | CASSVVKGSLTGELFF
TRBJ2-1 | - | - | TRBV7-9 | TGTGCCAGCAGCCAAGACGGGAGCTCCTACAATGAGCAGTTCTTC | CASSQDGSSYNEQFF
TRBJ2-1 | TRBD2 | - | TRBV5-1 | TGCGCCAGCAGCTTACTAGCGGGCAATGAGCAGTTCTTC | CASSLLAGNEQFF
TRBJ2-7 | TRBD1 | - | TRBV9 | TGTGCCAGCAGCATAACTACAGGGGCCCTTATCGGCGAGCAGTACTTC | CASSITTGALIGEQYF
TRBJ1-1 | - | - | TRBV19 | TGTGCCAGTAGTATGGGCGGAGGGGGATGGGGCACTGAAGCTTTCTTT | CASSMGGGGWGTEAFF
TRBJ2-3 | - | - | TRBV7-2 | TGTGCCAGCAGCTTAGGAGAGATCACAAATACGCAGTATTTT | CASSLGEITNTQYF
TRBJ2-2 | TRBD2 | - | TRBV6-6 | TGTGCCAGCAGTCGTGGGGTAGCGGGTTATCTCACCGGGGAGCTGTTTTTT | CASSRGVAGYLTGELFF
TRBJ1-6 | - | - | TRBV28 | TGTGCCAGCAGGGGAGGTGGCTCCTATAATTCACCCCTCCACTTT | CASRGGGSYNSPLHF
TRBJ2-5 | - | - | TRBV5-1 | TGCGCCAGCAGCCGTGGGGTGGGGGCGGAGGAGACCCAGTACTTC | CASSRGVGAEETQYF
TRBJ2-2 | - | - | TRBV7-9 | TGTGCCAGCAGCTTAATTTCGGGTAGGACCGGGGAGCTGTTTTTT | CASSLISGRTGELFF
TRBJ2-7 | - | - | TRBV6-5 | TGTGCCAGCAGTTATGATAGGGAAGCCACCTACGAGCAGTACTTC | CASSYDREATYEQYF
TRBJ2-7 | - | - | TRBV5-3 | TGTGCCAGAAGCCCCCCCGCGGTGGGACGAGAGCAGTACTTC | CARSPPAVGREQYF
TRBJ1-4 | - | - | TRBV19 | TGTGCCAGTAGTGCCGGGGACGCAACGGGGGAAAAACTGTTTTTT | CASSAGDATGEKLFF
TRBJ1-3 | - | - | TRBV5-6 | TGTGCCAGCAGCTCTGGGGCTTTGGGAAACACCATATATTTT | CASSSGALGNTIYF
TRBJ2-4 | - | - | TRBV5-1 | TGCGCCAGCAGCTTGGATGAGCACATTCAGTACTTC | CASSLDEHIQYF
TRBJ2-7 | - | - | TRBV11-2 | TGTGCCAGCAGCCAACAGGGTCTTGGCTACGAGCAGTACTTC | CASSQQGLGYEQYF
TRBJ2-1 | TRBD2 | - | TRBV9 | TGTGCCAGCAGCGTAGGACTAGCGGGAGGGCCCTCTTACAATGAGCAGTTCTTC | CASSVGLAGGPSYNEQFF
TRBJ2-7 | - | - | TRBV5-1 | TGCGCCAGCAGCTCTGGCGTGTACGAGCAGTACTTC | CASSSGVYEQYF
TRBJ1-5 | - | - | TRBV6-5 | TGTGCCAGCAGCCACCGACAGCCCGATCAGCCCCAGCATTTT | CASSHRQPDQPQHF
TRBJ2-1 | TRBD2 | - | TRBV7-3 | TGTGCCAGCAGCTTGGGAAGCGGGAGTACCGATGAGCAGTTCTTC | CASSLGSGSTDEQFF
TRBJ2-7 | TRBD2 | - | TRBV6-5 | TGTGCCAGCAGTTACTCGGAGCGGGGCTCCTACGAGCAGTACTTC | CASSYSERGSYEQYF
TRBJ2-3 | TRBD2 | - | TRBV5-1 | TGCGCCAGCAGCGCGAGGACTAGCGGCAGCACAGATACGCAGTATTTT | CASSARTSGSTDTQYF
TRBJ2-1 | - | - | TRBV27 | TGTGCCAGCAGTGTGACTAGGTCGCCCAATGAGCAGTTCTTC | CASSVTRSPNEQFF
TRBJ2-2 | TRBD2 | - | TRBV4-1 | TGCGCCAGCAGCCAAGATCGGGGGGACTCATCTACCGGGGAGCTGTTTTTT | CASSQDRGDSSTGELFF
TRBJ1-1 | - | - | TRBV6-5 | TGTGCCAGCAGTTCGAATGGGCCTGAAGCTTTCTTT | CASSSNGPEAFF
TRBJ1-5 | - | - | TRBV6-5 | TGTGCCAGCAGCCAAGGGACGGTTAGCAATCAGCCCCAGCATTTT | CASSQGTVSNQPQHF
TRBJ2-3 | TRBD1 | - | TRBV6-2/TRBV6-3 | TGTGCCAGCAGTTCTCAGAGGACAGGGCGGAGGGATACGCAGTATTTT | CASSSQRTGRRDTQYF
TRBJ2-7 | - | once | TRBV6-1 | TGTGCCAGCAGTGGCGGGATACTCTCCTACGAGCAGTACTTC | CASSGGILSYEQYF
TRBJ2-1 | - | - | TRBV4-3 | TGCGCCAGCAGCCAAGAAGGGTCCAATGAGCAGTTCTTC | CASSQEGSNEQFF
TRBJ2-1 | TRBD2 | - | TRBV20-1 | TGCAGTGCTAGTAATAGCGGGAGGGCCCACAATGAGCAGTTCTTC | CSASNSGRAHNEQFF
TRBJ1-4 | - | - | TRBV28 | TGTGCCAGCAGCTCCCCCTCCGTTGGGCTTGAAAAACTGTTTTTT | CASSSPSVGLEKLFF